This TCR beta chain came from a study of T-cell memory formation after mild COVID-19 (dated by TCRdb to about 2021). Background on the whole study: TCR sequence clusters from the two donors were largely donor specific. T-cell clones expanding and contracting after mild COVID-19 in two donors were tracked by longitudinal TCRalpha and TCRbeta repertoire sequencing. Two young, previously healthy adult volunteers, one female and one male, were included in the cohort.

Including cysteine and phenylalanine, the CDR3 has 10 amino acids. The only DNA kept is the CDR3, 30 bases in frame from the first base. Trimming at the junction amounts to 6 bases on V and 5 bases on J, and the germline ends lie 7 bases apart. According to the germline V gene, CDR1 reads SQVTM and CDR2 reads ANQGSEA. This clonotype occurred a few times. The antigen it binds to is not known. Base qualities were left out, and no much larger clone turns up one base away. The reads were generated on an Illumina NovaSeq 6000. cDNA libraries for TCRalpha and TCRbeta were prepared by 5'RACE using constant-segment primers, with sample barcodes and unique molecular identifiers added. Trizol reagent was used to extract RNA from every sample. The libraries were amplified in two PCR steps, and the second step added a second sample barcode and Illumina TruSeq adapters. Sequencing of libraries was performed on an Illumina NovaSeq with 2 x 150 bp paired-end reads. Per the authors' processing: Reads were demultiplexed and collapsed into UMI-guided consensus sequences with migec v1.2.7. Using mixcr v2.1.11, UMI consensuses were aligned to TRA and TRB V and J templates and then assembled into clonotypes. A clonotype was counted as expanded or contracted only if both edgeR and NoisET called the change significant, with noise models trained on biological replicates. For edgeR calls, the thresholds were a false discovery rate-adjusted p below 0.01 and a log2 fold-change of 1. As an exploratory analysis of dynamics, PCA with hierarchical clustering was applied to max-normalized trajectories of the 1000 most abundant clonotypes. Each responding clone was given a CD4 or CD8 phenotype based on the CD4+ and CD8+ repertoires, which had been sequenced separately. TCRdb redid the processing of the public reads, applying fastp at Q25 and MiXCR, and retained in-frame beta chains. Every entry covers one CDR3 protein and lists the most common genes and DNA from its rows. TCRdb's processing, not the study's, gives the V and J calls here. Present in this sample are 470,000 or so distinct CDR3 sequences, 20% of which were seen just once. Of the sample, roughly 8.4% falls within the top ten clones.

What the authors observed across the whole study: Clones contracting from day 15 to 85 had balanced CD4/CD8 phenotypes, while a second wave expanding from day 15 to 37 was biased towards CD4+. Only a couple of mild cases were covered in the study, and larger cohorts including severe cases with pre-infection samples were considered necessary. Some responding clones were detected in pre-infection memory, which suggested that pre-existing cross-reactive memory T cells had joined the SARS-CoV-2 response. Contracting CD4+ clones appeared mostly in the CM and EM memory subsets, whereas CD8+ clones were enriched in EMRA. Whether the second-wave clones peaking on day 37 were SARS-CoV-2 specific was not confirmed.

PBMCs were isolated by Ficoll-Paque density gradient centrifugation. Rearrangement joined TRBV29-1 to TRBJ2-5, with no confidently assigned D gene. Material: PBMCs or a T cell subset sorted from them (not recorded which). This receptor was obtained from an adult woman who had mild COVID-19 (a few samples of this study predate the infection). The sample titles of this study are shuffled in the database, so cell type and time point are left out; the donor was told from shared clones. The CDR3 region reads CSVARETQYF. The bases are TGCAGCGTAGCCCGGGAGACCCAGTACTTC.